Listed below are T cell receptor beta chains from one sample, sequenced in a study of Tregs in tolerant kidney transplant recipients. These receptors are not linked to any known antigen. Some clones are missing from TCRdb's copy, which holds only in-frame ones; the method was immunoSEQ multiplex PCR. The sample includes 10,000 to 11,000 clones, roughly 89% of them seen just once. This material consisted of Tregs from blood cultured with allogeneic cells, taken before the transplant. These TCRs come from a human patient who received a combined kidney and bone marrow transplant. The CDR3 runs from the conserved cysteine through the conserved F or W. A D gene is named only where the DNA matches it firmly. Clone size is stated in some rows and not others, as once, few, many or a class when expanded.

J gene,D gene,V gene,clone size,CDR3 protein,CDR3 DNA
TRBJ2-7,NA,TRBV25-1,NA,CASSELDGTYEQYF,TGTGCCAGCAGTGAATTAGACGGGACCTACGAGCAGTACTTC
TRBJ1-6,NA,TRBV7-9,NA,CASSLQYSRDINSPLHF,TGTGCCAGCAGCTTACAATATTCCCGGGACATAAATTCACCCCTCCACTTT
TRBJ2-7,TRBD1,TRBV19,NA,CATRDRYEQYF,TGTGCCACCCGGGACAGGTACGAGCAGTACTTC
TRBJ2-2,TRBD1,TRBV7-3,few,CASSKQGAIGELFF,TGTGCCAGCAGCAAACAGGGGGCGATCGGGGAGCTGTTTTTT
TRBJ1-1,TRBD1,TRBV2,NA,CASSAMDRGDDTEAFF,TGTGCCAGCAGTGCCATGGACAGGGGCGACGACACTGAAGCTTTCTTT
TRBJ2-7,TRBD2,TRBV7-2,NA,CASSPAGTSSREQYF,TGTGCCAGCAGCCCAGCCGGGACTAGCTCCCGGGAGCAGTACTTC
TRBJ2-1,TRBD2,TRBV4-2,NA,CASSRAPGTSGNNEQFF,TGTGCCAGCAGCCGCGCTCCTGGGACTAGCGGAAACAATGAGCAGTTCTTC
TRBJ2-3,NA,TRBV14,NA,CASSPFFRSSSTDTQYF,TGTGCCAGCAGCCCGTTTTTCCGGTCCTCTAGCACAGATACGCAGTATTTT
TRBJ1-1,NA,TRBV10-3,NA,CAISAIQGYNTEAFF,TGTGCCATCAGTGCAATACAGGGATATAACACTGAAGCTTTCTTT
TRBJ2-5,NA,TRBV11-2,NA,CASSLGLGDSQYF,TGTGCCAGCAGCTTAGGACTAGGGGATTCCCAGTACTTC
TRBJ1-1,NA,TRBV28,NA,CASSLTEKMNTEAFF,TGTGCCAGCAGTTTGACAGAGAAGATGAACACTGAAGCTTTCTTT
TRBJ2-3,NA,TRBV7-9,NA,CASSLRDTQYF,TGTGCCAGCAGCTTAAGAGATACGCAGTATTTT
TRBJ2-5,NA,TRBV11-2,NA,CASRKSGLQETQYF,TGTGCCAGCAGAAAAAGCGGCCTCCAAGAGACCCAGTACTTC
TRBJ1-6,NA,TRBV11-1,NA,CASSSTGTRSNSPLHF,TGTGCCAGCAGCTCTACAGGGACACGAAGCAATTCACCCCTCCACTTT
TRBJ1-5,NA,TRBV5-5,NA,CASSLRGQPQHF,TGTGCCAGCAGCTTAAGGGGTCAGCCCCAGCATTTT
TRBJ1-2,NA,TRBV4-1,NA,CASSQSPRQGKFGYTF,TGCGCCAGCAGCCAATCCCCAAGGCAGGGGAAGTTTGGCTACACCTTC
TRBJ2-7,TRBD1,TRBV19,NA,CASSKRVAGQVLSEQYF,TGTGCCAGTAGTAAAAGGGTGGCGGGACAGGTATTGAGCGAGCAGTACTTC
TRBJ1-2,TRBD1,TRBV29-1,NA,CSVLRQGRGYTF,TGCAGCGTTTTAAGACAGGGACGGGGCTACACCTTC
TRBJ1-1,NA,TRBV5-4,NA,CASSLDRVAGTEAFF,TGTGCCAGCAGCTTGGACAGGGTGGCGGGCACTGAAGCTTTCTTT
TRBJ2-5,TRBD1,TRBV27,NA,CASSLDRGQETQYF,TGTGCCAGCAGTCTCGACAGGGGGCAGGAGACCCAGTACTTC
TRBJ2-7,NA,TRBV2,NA,CASSEALSGTGLHF,TGTGCCAGCAGTGAAGCGCTTAGCGGGACAGGGTTGCACTTC
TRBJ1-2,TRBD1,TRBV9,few,CASSVGGQGWRGYTF,TGTGCCAGCAGCGTAGGGGGACAGGGTTGGAGGGGCTACACCTTC
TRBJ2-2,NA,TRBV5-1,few,CASSLGEWDTGELFF,TGCGCCAGCAGCTTGGGGGAGTGGGACACCGGGGAGCTGTTTTTT
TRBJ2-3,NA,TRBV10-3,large,CAIKFQGGTDTQYF,TGTGCCATCAAATTCCAAGGGGGAACAGATACGCAGTATTTT
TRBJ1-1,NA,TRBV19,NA,CASSMVGRDTEAFF,TGTGCCAGTAGTATGGTCGGGAGGGATACTGAAGCTTTCTTT
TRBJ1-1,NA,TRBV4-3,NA,CASSHVSGDEAFF,TGCGCCAGCAGCCATGTCTCGGGCGATGAAGCTTTCTTT
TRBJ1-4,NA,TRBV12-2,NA,CASRPLGRAEKLFF,TGTGCAAGTCGCCCCCTGGGCAGGGCAGAAAAACTGTTTTTT
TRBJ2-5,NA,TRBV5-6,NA,CASTFYRGGETQYF,TGTGCCAGCACCTTTTACAGGGGAGGAGAGACCCAGTACTTC
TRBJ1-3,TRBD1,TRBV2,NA,CASSGDRNPTRSGNTIYF,TGTGCCAGCAGCGGGGACAGGAACCCAACCCGCTCTGGAAACACCATATATTTT
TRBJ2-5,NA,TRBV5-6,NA,CASSLRGLGETQYF,TGTGCCAGCAGCTTGAGAGGGTTAGGGGAGACCCAGTACTTC
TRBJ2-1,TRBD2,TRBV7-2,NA,CASREPGTSGYNEQFF,TGTGCCAGCAGGGAACCTGGGACTAGCGGATACAATGAGCAGTTCTTC
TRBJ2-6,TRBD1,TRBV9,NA,CASSPFGTGSSGANVLTF,TGTGCCAGCAGCCCTTTCGGGACAGGGTCCTCTGGGGCCAACGTCCTGACTTTC
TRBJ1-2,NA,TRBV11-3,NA,CASSPQGAGGYTF,TGTGCCAGCAGCCCACAGGGAGCCGGGGGCTACACCTTC
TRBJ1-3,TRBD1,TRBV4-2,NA,CASSQASGGLTGNTIYF,TGTGCCAGCAGCCAAGCCTCAGGGGGACTAACTGGAAACACCATATATTTT
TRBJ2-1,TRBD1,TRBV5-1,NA,CASSLGDRVFHNEQFF,TGCGCCAGCAGCTTGGGAGACAGGGTATTCCACAATGAGCAGTTCTTC
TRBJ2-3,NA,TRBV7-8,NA,CASSLAGITDTQYF,TGTGCCAGCAGCTTAGCAGGAATAACAGATACGCAGTATTTT